The clone carrying this T cell receptor beta chain was counted ten times or more. Its antigen is still unknown. The data originate from a study of T-cell reconstitution after alpha-beta-depleted transplantation in children. Notes on the study in general: Surviving recipient T cells and thymic progenitors produced the high day-60 TCRbeta diversity seen in some patients. Newly produced T cells mostly accounted for T-cell counts and diversity one year post-transplant.

The V end was cut by 3 bases, the J end by 5 bases, with 16 bases between. Germline V lookup: CDR1 PRHDT, CDR2 FYEKMQ (reference sequence). The length of the CDR3 is 15 residues. Molecular barcoding with unique molecular identifiers was used for the TCRbeta library. In TCRdb, the PCR reads were re-called with MiXCR into one record per CDR3 protein. This table holds approximately 170,000 distinct CDR3 sequences, around 10% found once. The clonotype originates from a boy between 2 and 10 years old with acute myeloid leukemia, due to receive a stem cell transplant. This specimen consisted of PBMCs, obtained before TCRalphabeta/CD19-depleted stem cell transplant. The rearrangement links TRBV13 to TRBJ2-5, with D perhaps matching TRBD2 (6 bases). The CDR3 loop is CASSLPTMGLETQYF. CDR3 in DNA: TGTGCCAGCAGCTTGCCCACCATGGGACTTGAGACCCAGTACTTC.